The 13 T cell receptor beta chains in this list originate from one sample, sequenced in a study of cytomegalovirus exposure and HLA in healthy donors. The PCR contained 60 Vbeta and 13 Jbeta primers. Profiled with immunoSEQ multiplex PCR; TCRdb holds only in-frame clones, not every one. The sample includes roughly 100,000 clones, just under 80% of them seen just once. The specimen sequenced was PBMCs. Every receptor here comes from a male donor in good health and CMV-seronegative.

V gene TRBV19 combines with J gene TRBJ1-5; D remains ambiguous. The CDR3 loop spans 14 amino acids. Germline values: CDR1 LNHDA, CDR2 SQIVND (reference sequence). V was pared by 3 bases and J by 4 bases, with 10 bases between. The CDR3 spells CASSIGIVNQPQHF. The DNA of the CDR3 is TGTGCCAGTAGTATCGGTATTGTGAATCAGCCCCAGCATTTT.

In DNA, the CDR3 is TGTGCCAGCAGCTTTGGAGTTTGGGGTGAGGGGGACACTGAAGCTTTCTTT. Translated: CASSFGVWGEGDTEAFF. The chain employs TRBV7-8 and TRBJ1-1; TRBD1 might be the D (6 bases). V gave up 3 bases and J gave up 3 bases, with 20 bases separating them. Germline lookup yields CDR1 SGHVS and CDR2 FQNEAQ. The CDR3 is 17 amino acids.

V and J are TRBV6-4 and TRBJ2-3; TRBD2 matches 8 bases. Germline trimming cut 4 bases from V and 2 bases from J; bases unmatched to any gene: 2. CDR1 is MRHNA, CDR2 SNTAGT, per germline. CDR3 size: 14 residues. The CDR3 nucleotides are TGTGCCAGCAGTGTACTAGCGGACACAGATACGCAGTATTTT. Translated: CASSVLADTDTQYF.

The chain employs TRBV14 and TRBJ2-3, with 8 bases identical to TRBD2. Losses at the gene ends were 4 bases for V and 4 bases for J; bases not matched to a gene: 7. This CDR3 spans 15 amino acids. Per the germline V gene, CDR1 is SGHDN and CDR2 is FVKESK. CDR3 nucleotide sequence: TGTGCCAGCAGCCCCGGGGGGGGCCGGGCAGATACGCAGTATTTT. Its translation is CASSPGGGRADTQYF.

The rearrangement links TRBV11-2 to TRBJ1-5, with unresolved D. Germline CDR1 SGHAT, CDR2 FQNNGV. The CDR3 is made up of 14 amino acids. The ends were cut back, 5 bases at V and 0 bases at J, with 8 bases in the middle. DNA of the CDR3: TGTGCCAGCAGCGCGCGACATAGCAATCAGCCCCAGCATTTT. Its translation: CASSARHSNQPQHF.

J is TRBJ1-5 and V is TRBV27; 8 nucleotides match TRBD1. The V gene end was trimmed by 6 bases and the J gene end by 2 bases; junction bases not matched to a gene: 6. The CDR3 is 15 residues long. Germline values: CDR1 MNHEY, CDR2 SMNVEV (reference sequence). This CDR3 reads CASRRQGLGNQPQHF. The CDR3 DNA reads TGTGCCAGCAGGAGACAGGGGTTGGGCAATCAGCCCCAGCATTTT.

To note about this clone: Other DNA sequences in the sample encode the same CDR3. The rearrangement joins TRBV6-5 to TRBJ2-7, with 7 bases fitting TRBD1. There are 15 residues in the CDR3. The germline V gene encodes CDR1 MNHEY and CDR2 SVGAGI. V was clipped by 6 bases and J by 2 bases; unmatched bases: 10. CDR3 nucleotide sequence: TGTGCCAGCAGCTCCGAGGGGGCAGGGACCTACGAGCAGTACTTC. The encoded protein is CASSSEGAGTYEQYF.

V and J are TRBV6-1 and TRBJ1-6, with D hard to call. V dropped 3 bases and J dropped 0 bases, with 12 bases sitting between them. Germline V gene data show CDR1 as MNHNS and CDR2 as SASEGT. This CDR3 contains 17 residues. The CDR3: CASSDRLGSSYNSPLHF. The CDR3 DNA reads TGTGCCAGCAGTGACAGGCTCGGAAGCTCCTATAATTCACCCCTCCACTTT.

V is TRBV19 and J is TRBJ1-1; 7 bases match TRBD1. The V and J ends lost 3 bases and 6 bases, in that order; junction bases with no gene match: 7. The CDR3 is made up of 14 amino acids. The V gene's germline CDR1 is LNHDA and CDR2 SQIVND (reference sequence). The CDR3 bases are TGTGCCAGTAGTATGACAGGGCGCAACGCTGAAGCTTTCTTT. This gives the protein CASSMTGRNAEAFF.

The rearrangement joins TRBV7-9 to TRBJ2-5; D possibly corresponds to TRBD1 (6 bases). The J call may not be correct, given that the DNA end is closer to TRBJ2-7. CDR1 is SEHNR, CDR2 FQNEAQ, per germline (reference sequence). The length of the CDR3 is 13 residues. Here the CDR3 reads CASSLQGTYEQYF. In nucleotides, the CDR3 is TGTGCCAGCAGCCTACAGGGCACCTACGAGCAGTACTTC.

The chain recombines TRBV2 with TRBJ2-3; perhaps TRBD2 as D (5 bases). The germline V and J ends were trimmed by 3 bases and 5 bases, with 9 bases remaining between them. Germline CDR1 and CDR2: SNHLY and FYNNEI. The CDR3 is 13 amino acids. The CDR3 loop is CASSDRRGDTQYF. The DNA of the CDR3 is TGTGCCAGCAGTGACAGACGGGGAGATACGCAGTATTTT.

The chain combines TRBV6-6 with TRBJ2-7; 11 nucleotides match TRBD1. CDR3 length equals 14 residues. The V and J ends lost 7 bases and 2 bases, in that order; junction bases with no gene match: 4. CDR1 and CDR2 (germline): MNHNY, SVGAGI (reference sequence). The CDR3 DNA reads as TGTGCCAGCAAGGGACAGGGGGTTACCTACGAGCAGTACTTC. Translation gives CASKGQGVTYEQYF.

This CDR3 is CASSLATSTDTQYF. For the CDR3, the DNA is TGCGCCAGCAGCTTAGCCACTAGCACAGATACGCAGTATTTT. The chain joins TRBV5-1 to TRBJ2-3, with unresolved D. Trimming left V 2 bases short and J 0 bases short, with 7 bases between. CDR1 is SGHRS and CDR2 is YFSETQ in the germline V gene. There are 14 residues in the CDR3.